The 29 T cell receptor beta chains given below trace back to one sample, sequenced in a study of monozygotic twins with inflammatory bowel disease. One entry per CDR3 protein, without DNA, is what TCRdb gives after re-calling the 5' RACE reads. The specimen's table records some 400,000 distinct CDR3 sequences. Sample: blood. The receptors derive from a human donor with ulcerative colitis or Crohn's disease, or a healthy co-twin of an affected twin (not recorded which).

V and J are TRBV6-5 and TRBJ2-5. CDR3 length: 11 residues. Germline CDR1 is MNHEY and CDR2 is SVGAGI. CDR3 protein: CASRKGETQYF.

This chain connects TRBV7-2 to TRBJ2-5; TCRdb names TRBD2, which stays unverified in the absence of DNA. Germline CDR1 SGHTA, CDR2 FQGNSA. CDR3 length: 13 residues. CDR3 sequence: CASSRTSDGTQYF.

The chain is built from TRBV3-1 and TRBJ2-3. The CDR3 contains 17 residues. Per the germline V gene, CDR1 is LGHDT and CDR2 is YNNKEL (reference sequence). The CDR3 sequence: CASSQKTHGRRTDTQYF.

J is TRBJ2-1 and V is TRBV6-5; TCRdb's assignment of TRBD1 cannot be checked, as there is no DNA. The germline CDR1 and CDR2 sequences are MNHEY and SVGAGI. This CDR3 is built from 15 residues. The CDR3 here is CASSYDRGIYNEQFF.

The chain joins TRBV24-1 to TRBJ2-3; TCRdb selects TRBD1, and the lack of DNA leaves this call unchecked. Germline V gene data show CDR1 as KGHDR and CDR2 as SFDVKD. This CDR3 comprises 16 residues. The CDR3 sequence is CATSDLGTGFADTQYF.

The V gene is TRBV4-1, the J gene TRBJ2-1. CDR1 is MGHRA, CDR2 YSYEKL, per germline. The CDR3 runs to 14 residues. The CDR3 loop reads CASSQDFTYNEQFF.

The CDR3 protein is CASSLGGHGYTF. The chain joins TRBV12-3 or TRBV12-4 to TRBJ1-2; the TRBD1 assignment by TCRdb is unverifiable without DNA. The CDR3 is 12 amino acids.

The chain uses TRBV20-1 and TRBJ1-2; no DNA is available, so the TRBD1 call from TCRdb remains unchecked. In germline, CDR1 is DFQATT, CDR2 SNEGSKA (reference sequence). The CDR3 is made up of 13 amino acids. CDR3 sequence reads: CSAALGRTYGYTF.

The chain links TRBV12-3 or TRBV12-4 to TRBJ2-5. The CDR3 has 12 amino acids. CDR3 amino acids: CASSLSRETQYF.

V usage is TRBV30 and J usage is TRBJ1-1; with no DNA, the TCRdb D assignment of TRBD1 cannot be verified. The CDR3 sequence is 13 residues long. Germline-derived CDR1 and CDR2 are GTSNPN and SVGIG (reference sequence). The CDR3: CAWSEDRGAEAFF.

The CDR3 is CASSYNYGGATDTQYF. The rearrangement links TRBV6-5 to TRBJ2-3; TCRdb proposes TRBD1, but this gene call is untestable without DNA. CDR1 MNHEY and CDR2 SVGAGI come from the germline V gene. The CDR3 has 16 residues.

This chain connects TRBV3-1 to TRBJ2-7; no DNA is available, so the TRBD2 call from TCRdb remains unchecked. Germline V gives CDR1 LGHDT, CDR2 YNNKEL (reference sequence). The CDR3 is 14 residues long. The CDR3: CASSPGLVSYEQYF.

The V call is TRBV7-2, the J call TRBJ2-7; TCRdb lists TRBD2, though no DNA is available to test this call. Germline values: CDR1 SGHTA, CDR2 FQGNSA. The CDR3 consists of 15 residues. CDR3: CASSPYAGETYEQYF.

The chain is built from TRBV7-9 and TRBJ2-1; TCRdb designates TRBD1, a call that cannot be tested without DNA. Germline-derived CDR1 and CDR2 are SEHNR and FQNEAQ (reference sequence). The CDR3 loop spans 17 amino acids. The CDR3 loop is CASSLPQGSSGENEQFF.

The J gene is TRBJ2-3, the V gene TRBV20-1; as DNA is missing, the TRBD2 call by TCRdb cannot be tested. From germline, CDR1 is DFQATT and CDR2 SNEGSKA (reference sequence). There are 15 residues in the CDR3. This CDR3 is CSAKEASVVADTQYF.

This rearrangement joins TRBV12-3 or TRBV12-4 to TRBJ2-2. This CDR3 has 14 residues. Here the CDR3 reads CASSLEPNTGELFF.

The chain carries TRBV30 and TRBJ1-2; TCRdb's D gene call, TRBD1, goes unchecked for lack of DNA. The CDR3 length is 15 residues. CDR1 is GTSNPN, CDR2 SVGIG, per germline (reference sequence). The CDR3 protein is CAWRIFSSTAYGYTF. The full variable domain, its missing parts supplied by reference TRBV30 and TRBJ1-2, is SQTIHQWPATLVQPVGSPLSLECTVEGTSNPNLYWYRQAAGRGLQLLFYSVGIGQISSEVPQNLSASRPQDRQFILSSKKLLLSDSGFYLCAWRIFSSTAYGYTFGSGTRLTVV.

The chain recombines TRBV5-6 with TRBJ2-7; without DNA, the TCRdb call of TRBD1 cannot be checked. The CDR3 totals 15 residues. Germline V gene sequence: CDR1 SGHDT, CDR2 YYEEEE. CDR3 sequence: CASSLAGRVEDEQYF.

The J gene is TRBJ1-6, the V gene TRBV7-2. Germline V gene data show CDR1 as SGHTA and CDR2 as FQGNSA. The CDR3 consists of 14 residues. CDR3 protein: CASSLVPDNSPLHF.

The gene calls are TRBV15 and TRBJ1-2; TCRdb picks TRBD1, but there is no DNA to check that call. The CDR3 runs 16 residues. Looked up from germline, CDR1 is LNHNV and CDR2 is YYDKDF (reference sequence). This CDR3 reads CATSRDGAAKNYGYTF.

The genes are TRBV7-9 and TRBJ2-3; the D gene TCRdb calls, TRBD1, cannot be checked with no DNA. The germline V gene has CDR1 SEHNR and CDR2 FQNEAQ (reference sequence). The CDR3 covers 15 residues. This CDR3 reads CASSPGTGVVDTQYF.

The gene calls are TRBV12-3 or TRBV12-4 and TRBJ2-7; TCRdb selects TRBD1, and the lack of DNA leaves this call unchecked. The CDR3 has 14 residues. CDR3 sequence reads: CASRVGQGYYEQYF.

This sequence joins TRBV12-5 and TRBJ2-5; TCRdb calls TRBD2, which cannot be checked without DNA. The CDR3 extends over 15 amino acids. Germline V lookup: CDR1 LGHNT, CDR2 FRNRAP. The CDR3 loop reads CASGLPSSYAETQYF.

The chain has TRBV28 and TRBJ2-1. CDR1 and CDR2 (germline): MDHEN, SYDVKM. The CDR3 length is 13 residues. CDR3 in amino acids: CASSPDAHNEQFF.

The gene calls are TRBV5-6 and TRBJ2-1. Germline V gene data show CDR1 as SGHDT and CDR2 as YYEEEE. The CDR3 consists of 15 residues. CDR3 sequence reads: CASSLGLTTYNEQFF.

The chain recombines TRBV20-1 with TRBJ2-3; the TRBD2 assignment by TCRdb is unverifiable without DNA. CDR1 is DFQATT and CDR2 is SNEGSKA in the germline V gene (reference sequence). The length of the CDR3 is 16 residues. CDR3 region: CSAREGLAASTDTQYF.

The chain carries TRBV11-2 and TRBJ2-2; TCRdb selects TRBD1, and the lack of DNA leaves this call unchecked. Germline-derived CDR1 and CDR2 are SGHAT and FQNNGV. The CDR3 spans 14 residues. CDR3 sequence reads: CASSVTGATGELFF.

The chain joins TRBV12-3 or TRBV12-4 to TRBJ2-2; TCRdb names TRBD2, which stays unverified in the absence of DNA. The CDR3 contains 14 residues. This CDR3 is CASSGRRATGELFF.

The chain's CDR3 is CASSSVARGAQYF. The gene calls are TRBV6-6 and TRBJ2-5; the D gene TCRdb calls, TRBD1, cannot be checked with no DNA. The CDR3 spans 13 residues. The germline V gene encodes CDR1 MNHNY and CDR2 SVGAGI (reference sequence).